These T cell receptor beta chains were read from a single sample in a study of shared clonotypes between healthy human individuals. Sequencing used immunoSEQ multiplex PCR; TCRdb keeps in-frame clones, though not all of them. The sample records hundreds of thousands of clones, approximately 79% being singletons. Sequencing was done on a sample of memory CD4+ T cells sorted from blood. These receptors originate from a woman in her 30s in good health. Both conserved end residues are part of each CDR3. The D gene is left open where the match is weak. Where a row states a size, it is once, few, many or the class of an expanded clone; other rows omit it.

cdr3_aa cdr3_nt j_call d_call clone_size v_call
CASSAGQDYGYTF TGTGCCAGCAGCGCGGGACAGGACTATGGCTACACCTTC TRBJ1-2 TRBD1 NA TRBV9
CATSTRPGIVTEAFF TGTGCCACCAGCACCCGTCCCGGAATTGTCACTGAAGCTTTCTTT TRBJ1-1 NA many TRBV15
CASSHNRDLRAYEQYF TGTGCCAGCAGCCATAATAGGGACCTGAGGGCCTACGAGCAGTACTTC TRBJ2-7 NA NA TRBV7-2
CASSLLTGSLNEQFF TGCGCCAGCAGCCTCCTAACCGGTAGTCTCAATGAGCAGTTCTTC TRBJ2-1 NA NA TRBV4-1
CASRPRTGDRSTLYEQYF TGTGCCAGCAGACCCCGGACAGGGGATCGGTCTACTCTCTACGAGCAGTACTTC TRBJ2-7 TRBD1 NA TRBV27
CTSSHRRTGANTEAFF TGCACCAGCAGCCACCGACGGACAGGAGCGAACACTGAAGCTTTCTTT TRBJ1-1 NA NA TRBV1
CASSPQGGEVAFF TGTGCCAGCAGTCCGCAGGGGGGTGAAGTGGCTTTCTTT TRBJ1-1 TRBD1 few TRBV6-1
CASSSLEREADEQFF TGTGCCAGCAGCTCCCTAGAGCGGGAAGCGGATGAGCAGTTCTTC TRBJ2-1 TRBD2 NA TRBV11-1
CASSRTGSYEQYF TGTGCCAGCAGCCGGACAGGGTCCTACGAGCAGTACTTC TRBJ2-7 TRBD1 NA TRBV27
CASSASGSNTGELFF TGTGCCAGCAGCGCCTCGGGGTCAAACACCGGGGAGCTGTTTTTT TRBJ2-2 NA few TRBV7-7
CASSSQGDTEAFF TGTGCCAGCAGCTCCCAGGGGGACACTGAAGCTTTCTTT TRBJ1-1 TRBD1 many TRBV7-3
CASSGDRYNYGYTF TGTGCCAGCAGTGGGGACAGATATAACTATGGCTACACCTTC TRBJ1-2 TRBD1 NA TRBV2
CASTAGSRANYGYTF TGTGCCAGTACCGCGGGGAGTCGAGCTAACTATGGCTACACCTTC TRBJ1-2 NA many TRBV19
CASSRTVLNQPQHF TGTGCCAGCAGCCGGACAGTTCTAAATCAGCCCCAGCATTTT TRBJ1-5 NA NA TRBV7-2
CASSVGTDQNTEAFF TGTGCCAGCAGTGTCGGGACGGACCAGAACACTGAAGCTTTCTTT TRBJ1-1 NA NA TRBV6-1
CASSPGTGNEQFF TGTGCCAGCTCACCAGGGACAGGGAATGAGCAGTTCTTC TRBJ2-1 TRBD1 NA TRBV18
CASSRTGIENTEAFF TGTGCCAGCAGTCGGACAGGGATAGAGAACACTGAAGCTTTCTTT TRBJ1-1 NA NA TRBV21-1
CASRRLAGGPGQYF TGTGCCAGCAGGCGACTAGCGGGAGGGCCGGGGCAGTACTTC TRBJ2-7 TRBD2 NA TRBV28
CASRDFYNEKLFF TGTGCCAGTCGAGATTTTTATAATGAAAAACTGTTTTTT TRBJ1-4 NA NA TRBV19
CASSTRTSGSDSYNEQFF TGTGCCAGCAGCACCAGGACTAGCGGGAGCGACTCCTACAATGAGCAGTTCTTC TRBJ2-1 TRBD2 NA TRBV11-2
CASSANNEQFF TGTGCCAGCAGTGCAAACAATGAGCAGTTCTTC TRBJ2-1 NA NA TRBV2
CASSLGGESYNEQFF TGTGCCAGCAGTTTAGGGGGAGAATCCTACAATGAGCAGTTCTTC TRBJ2-1 NA NA TRBV27